Each of the 8 T cell receptor beta chains below was sequenced from the same sample in a study of regulatory T cells in long-lasting Graves disease. Time point noted: persistent/refractory GD, antithyroid drugs over 5 years with positive TRAb. Researchers made the TCR library from RNA that was extracted from PBMCs. Both iRepertoire HTBI primers and Arm-PCR of CDR3 regions were used to build the TCR beta libraries. TCRdb re-called the multiplex PCR reads with MiXCR, one entry per CDR3 protein. The sample includes around 400,000 distinct CDR3 sequences, 21% of them seen just once. The sample consisted of peripheral blood mononuclear cells (PBMCs), taken when the disease was refractory, from a patient treated with antithyroid drugs. Receptors were obtained from a female donor with Graves disease.

This clonotype has at least ten counts. The chain couples TRBV12-3 or TRBV12-4 to TRBJ1-2; 8 bases match TRBD1. V lost 4 bases, J lost 4 bases, and 14 bases stayed unmatched. The length of the CDR3 is 17 residues. CDR3 DNA sequence: TGTGCCAGCAGTTCTCACTCCGGACAGGGCGGAAGCTATGGCTACACCTTC. Amino acids: CASSSHSGQGGSYGYTF.

The chain is built from TRBV20-1 and TRBJ2-7; D gene uncertain. The CDR3 is 14 amino acids. Trimming cost V 6 bases and J 2 bases, with 17 bases left between them. Germline CDR1 DFQATT, CDR2 SNEGSKA (reference sequence). The CDR3, as DNA: TGCAGTGCCTCGAGGATTGACCCACCCTACGAGCAGTACTTC. Translating it yields CSASRIDPPYEQYF.

This clonotype has ten or more counts. The chain recombines TRBV11-2 with TRBJ2-5, with D perhaps given as TRBD1 or TRBD2 (5 bases each). V lost 6 bases to trimming and J lost 3 bases, with 14 bases between them. The length of the CDR3 is 14 residues. The germline CDR1 and CDR2 sequences are SGHAT and FQNNGV. The CDR3 here is CASRRPGRKETQYF. The CDR3 DNA reads TGTGCCAGCAGACGCCCGGGGCGAAAAGAGACCCAGTACTTC.

This sequence joins TRBV28 and TRBJ2-3; unclear D gene. This CDR3 comprises 17 residues. Germline assignment: CDR1 MDHEN and CDR2 SYDVKM. Between the trimmed V and J ends, which lost 4 bases and 2 bases, there was a span of 19 bases. Here the CDR3 reads CASSSILPLTPTDTQYF. CDR3 coding DNA: TGTGCCAGCAGTTCCATTCTACCCCTCACCCCCACAGATACGCAGTATTTT.

This clonotype has at least ten counts. The chain combines TRBV16 with TRBJ2-2; the D gene is possibly TRBD1 (6 bases). CDR1 KGHSY and CDR2 FQNENV come from the germline V gene. V gave up 0 bases and J gave up 4 bases, with 12 bases separating them. The CDR3 spans 16 residues. The CDR3 reads CASSQSHRVVTGELFF. CDR3 coding DNA: TGTGCCAGCAGCCAATCTCACAGGGTAGTCACCGGGGAGCTGTTTTTT.

This clonotype has a handful of counts. The chain couples TRBV7-2 to TRBJ2-7; no reliable D call. V was trimmed by 5 bases and J by 7 bases, leaving 15 bases between them. The germline gives CDR1 SGHTA, CDR2 FQGNSA. The CDR3 contains 13 residues. The CDR3 here is CASSPHHLTEQYF. CDR3 DNA: TGTGCCAGCAGCCCCCACCACTTGACAGAGCAGTACTTC.

The chain links TRBV6-1 to TRBJ2-1; 12 nucleotides align to TRBD2. Germline loops: CDR1 MNHNS, CDR2 SASEGT. V was pared by 3 bases and J by 6 bases, with 3 bases of the junction left unmatched. The CDR3 extends over 15 amino acids. The CDR3 reads CASSDSTSGSNEQFF. The CDR3 coding sequence is TGTGCCAGCAGTGACTCGACTAGCGGGAGCAATGAGCAGTTCTTC.

Many counts were recorded for this clonotype. The chain joins TRBV11-2 to TRBJ2-7; the D gene could be TRBD1 or TRBD2 (5 bases each). Germline lookup yields CDR1 SGHAT and CDR2 FQNNGV. V gave up 5 bases and J gave up 3 bases, with 14 bases separating them. The CDR3 has 14 amino acids. CDR3 region: CASSGHGTVYEQYF. DNA of the CDR3: TGTGCCAGCAGCGGCCACGGGACCGTCTACGAGCAGTACTTC.